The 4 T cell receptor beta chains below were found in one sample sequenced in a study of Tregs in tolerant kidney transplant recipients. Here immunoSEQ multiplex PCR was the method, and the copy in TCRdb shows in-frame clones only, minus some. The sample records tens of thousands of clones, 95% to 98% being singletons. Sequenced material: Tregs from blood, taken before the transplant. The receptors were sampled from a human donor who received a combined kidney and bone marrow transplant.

For the CDR3, the DNA is TGTGCCAGCAGCTCGGAGGGCGGGCAGCCCCAGCATTTT. Translating it yields CASSSEGGQPQHF. This chain links TRBV5-6 with TRBJ1-5; D not certain. Trimming left V 3 bases short and J 7 bases short, with 11 bases between. The length of the CDR3 is 13 residues. From germline, CDR1 is SGHDT and CDR2 YYEEEE. The full variable domain, in which reference TRBV5-6 and TRBJ1-5 provide the parts outside the CDR3, is DAGVTQSPTHLIKTRGQQVTLRCSPKSGHDTVSWYQQALGQGPQFIFQYYEEEERQRGNFPDRFSGHQFPNYSSELNVNALLLGDSALYLCASSSEGGQPQHFGDGTRLSIL.

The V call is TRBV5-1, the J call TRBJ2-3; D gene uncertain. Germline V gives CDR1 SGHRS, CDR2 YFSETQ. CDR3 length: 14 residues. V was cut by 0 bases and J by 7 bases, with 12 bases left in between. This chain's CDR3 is CASSLERGLHTQYF. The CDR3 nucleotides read TGCGCCAGCAGCTTGGAGCGAGGTCTGCATACGCAGTATTTT. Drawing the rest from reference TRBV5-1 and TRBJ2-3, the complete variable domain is KAGVTQTPRYLIKTRGQQVTLSCSPISGHRSVSWYQQTPGQGLQFLFEYFSETQRNKGNFPGRFSGRQFSNSRSEMNVSTLELGDSALYLCASSLERGLHTQYFGPGTRLTVL.

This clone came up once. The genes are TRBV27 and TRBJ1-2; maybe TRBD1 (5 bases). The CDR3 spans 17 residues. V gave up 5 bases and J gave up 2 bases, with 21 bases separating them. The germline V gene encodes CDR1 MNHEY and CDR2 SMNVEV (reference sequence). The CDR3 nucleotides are TGTGCCAGCAGTCCAAGGGGAGGGCGCCCTCGCAACTATGGCTACACCTTC. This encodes CASSPRGGRPRNYGYTF.

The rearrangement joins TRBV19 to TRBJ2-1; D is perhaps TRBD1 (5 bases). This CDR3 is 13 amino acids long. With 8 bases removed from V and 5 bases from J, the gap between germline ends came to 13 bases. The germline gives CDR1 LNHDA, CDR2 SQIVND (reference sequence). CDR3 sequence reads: CASRQGAHNEQFF. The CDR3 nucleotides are TGTGCCAGTCGACAAGGGGCCCACAATGAGCAGTTCTTC.